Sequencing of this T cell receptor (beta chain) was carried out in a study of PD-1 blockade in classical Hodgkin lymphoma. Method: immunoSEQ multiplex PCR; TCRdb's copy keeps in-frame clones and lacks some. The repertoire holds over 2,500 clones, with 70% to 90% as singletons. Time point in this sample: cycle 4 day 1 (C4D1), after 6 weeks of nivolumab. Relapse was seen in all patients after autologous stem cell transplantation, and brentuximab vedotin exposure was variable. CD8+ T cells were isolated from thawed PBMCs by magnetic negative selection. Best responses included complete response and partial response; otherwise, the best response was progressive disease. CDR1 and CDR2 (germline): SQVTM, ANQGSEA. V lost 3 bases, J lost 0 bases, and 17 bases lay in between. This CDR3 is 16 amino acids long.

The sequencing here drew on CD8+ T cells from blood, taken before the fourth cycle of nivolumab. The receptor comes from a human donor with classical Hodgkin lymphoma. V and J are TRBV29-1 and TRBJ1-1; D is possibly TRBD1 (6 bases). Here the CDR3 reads CSVEGGRGAMNTEAFF. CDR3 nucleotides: TGCAGCGTTGAGGGGGGGCGAGGAGCGATGAACACTGAAGCTTTCTTT.